These T cell receptor beta chains were read from a single sample in a study of memory CD4+ T cells and cytomegalovirus serostatus. Assay: immunoSEQ multiplex PCR; the TCRdb copy retains only in-frame clones and omits some. The data show about 61,000 clones, approximately 78% seen once. Input material: memory CD4+ T cells from blood. Receptors were obtained from an adult in good health and CMV-seronegative. CDR3s leave out the opening cysteine and the closing phenylalanine or tryptophan. The order of the fields is CDR3 length, V gene, CDR3 protein.

CDR3 length: 13; V gene: TRBV28; CDR3 protein: ASRPPTGLNEKLF
CDR3 length: 10; V gene: TRBV5-1; CDR3 protein: ASSRDRAEQY
CDR3 length: 15; V gene: TRBV5-4; CDR3 protein: ASSLAGGISVNSPLH
CDR3 length: 14; V gene: TRBV13; CDR3 protein: ASSLGTARLYNEQF
CDR3 length: 11; V gene: TRBV18; CDR3 protein: ASSKSANTEAF
CDR3 length: 15; V gene: TRBV4-1; CDR3 protein: ASSQEPQGIKSLEQF
CDR3 length: 14; V gene: TRBV7-9; CDR3 protein: ASSFPAGDSGNTIY
CDR3 length: 14; V gene: TRBV5-1; CDR3 protein: ASSLFLGTPDNEQF
CDR3 length: 14; V gene: TRBV5-6; CDR3 protein: ASSLFLGASGYGYT
CDR3 length: 12; V gene: TRBV6-6; CDR3 protein: ASSYLGGSYEQY
CDR3 length: 15; V gene: TRBV2; CDR3 protein: ASRERPGGAGTDTQY
CDR3 length: 13; V gene: TRBV28; CDR3 protein: ASSFGRDRTDTQY
CDR3 length: 13; V gene: TRBV27; CDR3 protein: ASSLRDRARGEQF
CDR3 length: 11; V gene: TRBV5-6; CDR3 protein: ASSGPGKETQY
CDR3 length: 11; V gene: TRBV4-1; CDR3 protein: ASSRPGGDTQY
CDR3 length: 12; V gene: TRBV15; CDR3 protein: ATSRTANNQPQH
CDR3 length: 8; V gene: TRBV20-1; CDR3 protein: SARQETQY
CDR3 length: 13; V gene: TRBV27; CDR3 protein: ASSVGREIAYEQY
CDR3 length: 12; V gene: TRBV11-2; CDR3 protein: ASSRTGGDSPLH
CDR3 length: 17; V gene: TRBV18; CDR3 protein: ASSPRRQRGTPGANVLT
CDR3 length: 11; V gene: TRBV10-1; CDR3 protein: ASSERVTGELF
CDR3 length: 14; V gene: TRBV5-1; CDR3 protein: ASSLEVRGRGDTQY
CDR3 length: 14; V gene: TRBV5-5; CDR3 protein: ASSLAPGGQAGELF
CDR3 length: 13; V gene: TRBV7-8; CDR3 protein: ASSPLAHGDNEQF
CDR3 length: 13; V gene: TRBV28; CDR3 protein: ASSMRGGLGQPQH
CDR3 length: 14; V gene: TRBV6-5; CDR3 protein: ASSYVGARGNYGYT
CDR3 length: 14; V gene: TRBV9; CDR3 protein: ASSVDSGGSTDTQY
CDR3 length: 11; V gene: TRBV7-9; CDR3 protein: ASSLSGLNEQF
CDR3 length: 15; V gene: TRBV7-8; CDR3 protein: ASSLVRPGRSYNEQF
CDR3 length: 16; V gene: TRBV27; CDR3 protein: ASTKGIGLSSGANVLT
CDR3 length: 15; V gene: TRBV27; CDR3 protein: ASSLSRRISQAGEAF
CDR3 length: 15; V gene: TRBV7-6; CDR3 protein: ASSLGSAGENTGELF
CDR3 length: 14; V gene: TRBV4-2; CDR3 protein: ASSQPGTPSDNEQF
CDR3 length: 14; V gene: TRBV7-9; CDR3 protein: ASSRRSAANTGELF
CDR3 length: 14; V gene: TRBV11-3; CDR3 protein: ASSLGKNLWNTEAF
CDR3 length: 13; V gene: TRBV28; CDR3 protein: ASSPPTGTGTEAF
CDR3 length: 12; V gene: TRBV5-1; CDR3 protein: ASSSGRADEKLF
CDR3 length: 14; V gene: TRBV27; CDR3 protein: ASSPQTGGVKTEAF
CDR3 length: 15; V gene: TRBV7-8; CDR3 protein: ASSPRTGYNSDSPLH
CDR3 length: 13; V gene: TRBV5-1; CDR3 protein: ASSFGSGLQETQY
CDR3 length: 12; V gene: TRBV9; CDR3 protein: ASSPFGSGETQY